This is a list of T cell receptor beta chains from one sample in a study of glioma-infiltrating T cells. TCRdb redid the calling of the multiplex PCR reads with MiXCR, one entry per CDR3 protein. Seen here are 100,000 to 150,000 distinct CDR3 sequences, around 23% observed once, and the top ten hold around 15%. Sequencing was carried out using glioma tissue, nonneoplastic brain tissue, or PBMCs (not recorded which). All receptors derive from a human donor with low-grade glioma or glioblastoma, undergoing nonglioma brain surgery, or in good health (not recorded which). CDR3s include the opening cysteine and the closing phenylalanine or tryptophan. The D gene is left open where the match is weak. Clone size, where shown, is once, few, many, or a class for clones that have expanded.

j_call,clone_size,d_call,v_call,cdr3_aa,cdr3_nt
TRBJ2-1,many,TRBD1,TRBV29-1,CSVEEGTGQVYNEQFF,TGCAGCGTTGAAGAAGGGACAGGGCAGGTATACAATGAGCAGTTCTTC
TRBJ2-1,many,.,TRBV19,CASSRDMDEQFF,TGTGCCAGTAGTAGAGACATGGATGAGCAGTTCTTC
TRBJ2-3,many,.,TRBV25-1,CASSELGALLYTQYF,TGTGCCAGCAGTGAATTAGGGGCACTACTATATACGCAGTATTTT
TRBJ2-7,few,.,TRBV29-1,CSVEISRWGNEQYF,TGCAGCGTTGAAATAAGTCGCTGGGGAAACGAGCAGTACTTC
TRBJ2-5,many,TRBD2,TRBV6-4,CASSDRLAGVGETQYF,TGTGCCAGCAGTGACCGACTAGCGGGAGTGGGAGAGACCCAGTACTTC
TRBJ2-7,.,.,TRBV11-3,CASSPYSGSSYEQYF,TGTGCCAGCAGCCCATATAGCGGAAGCTCCTACGAGCAGTACTTC
TRBJ2-5,many,TRBD2,TRBV7-2,CASSRTSGGDLETQYF,TGTGCCAGCAGCCGAACTAGCGGGGGAGATCTGGAGACCCAGTACTTC
TRBJ2-7,once,.,TRBV20-1,CSAFGSASYEQYF,TGCAGTGCTTTCGGGAGTGCATCCTACGAGCAGTACTTC
TRBJ2-1,many,TRBD1,TRBV28,CASSPQLGQGAYYNEQFF,TGTGCCAGCAGTCCTCAACTCGGACAGGGGGCGTATTACAATGAGCAGTTCTTC
TRBJ2-1,many,.,TRBV7-9,CASSLAGGANEQFF,TGTGCCAGCAGCTTAGCGGGAGGAGCGAATGAGCAGTTCTTC
TRBJ2-3,.,TRBD2,TRBV4-2,CASSQEVREGYTDTQYF,TGTGCCAGCAGCCAAGAGGTGCGGGAGGGCTACACAGATACGCAGTATTTT
TRBJ2-7,many,.,TRBV20-1,CSARGGLYYEQYF,TGCAGTGCTAGAGGGGGACTTTACTACGAGCAGTACTTC
TRBJ2-1,many,.,TRBV14,CASSPQPGGPRYNEQFF,TGTGCCAGCAGCCCCCAACCCGGAGGGCCAAGGTACAATGAGCAGTTCTTC
TRBJ2-3,.,TRBD1,TRBV5-1,CASSLDGQDTDTQYF,TGCGCCAGCAGCTTGGATGGACAGGACACAGATACGCAGTATTTT
TRBJ1-2,many,TRBD1,TRBV12-3/TRBV12-4,CASSQSTGGGYTF,TGTGCCAGCAGCCAATCGACAGGGGGCGGCTACACCTTC
TRBJ1-2,few,.,TRBV5-4,CASSPQQGLSKGYTF,TGTGCCAGCAGCCCGCAACAGGGACTTTCGAAAGGCTACACCTTC
TRBJ2-1,few,.,TRBV7-2,CASLRPWGDNEQFF,TGTGCCAGCCTAAGACCCTGGGGAGACAATGAGCAGTTCTTC
TRBJ1-6,many,.,TRBV14,CASSRAGPPNSPLHF,TGTGCCAGCAGCCGAGCAGGACCGCCAAATTCACCCCTCCACTTT
TRBJ2-3,many,.,TRBV7-2,CASSFNAAVRTRARGTDTQYF,TGTGCCAGCAGCTTTAACGCTGCGGTGAGGACCCGGGCCAGGGGTACAGATACGCAGTATTTT
TRBJ1-1,many,.,TRBV3-1,CASSQKGGTEAFF,TGTGCCAGCAGCCAGAAGGGGGGCACTGAAGCTTTCTTT
TRBJ2-7,few,.,TRBV24-1,CATSERRVTYF,TGTGCCACCAGTGAACGGAGGGTCACGTACTTC
TRBJ2-7,few,.,TRBV7-8,CASSLGGWGSVVQYF,TGTGCCAGCAGCTTAGGTGGTTGGGGGAGTGTAGTGCAGTACTTC
TRBJ2-7,many,.,TRBV5-1,CASSVSLSYEQYF,TGCGCCAGCAGTGTCAGCCTCTCCTACGAGCAGTACTTC
TRBJ2-1,many,TRBD2,TRBV7-2,CASSSQVTSGFNEQFF,TGTGCCAGCAGCTCCCAAGTGACTAGCGGTTTCAATGAGCAGTTCTTC
TRBJ2-7,many,.,TRBV6-1,CATGTNTYEQYF,TGTGCCACCGGGACGAACACCTACGAGCAGTACTTC
TRBJ2-5,.,.,TRBV29-1,CSAGRGQETQYF,TGCAGCGCAGGCAGGGGTCAGGAGACCCAGTACTTC
TRBJ1-3,few,.,TRBV29-1,CSVEAPGKTIYF,TGCAGCGTTGAAGCCCCGGGAAAGACCATATATTTT
TRBJ2-2,many,TRBD2,TRBV7-9,CASSLKTSGTTGELFF,TGTGCCAGCAGCTTAAAAACTAGCGGGACCACCGGGGAGCTGTTTTTT
TRBJ2-5,many,TRBD1,TRBV7-2,CASSLARYRGETQYF,TGTGCCAGCAGCTTAGCGCGCTACAGGGGAGAGACCCAGTACTTC
TRBJ2-7,.,TRBD1,TRBV18,CASSPRETGTVEQYF,TGTGCCAGCTCACCACGGGAGACAGGGACGGTCGAGCAGTACTTC
TRBJ1-2,many,.,TRBV19,CASSMGYRFKAGYTF,TGTGCCAGTAGTATGGGGTATCGGTTCAAGGCCGGCTACACCTTC
TRBJ1-5,.,.,TRBV19,CASSWGFSQPQHF,TGTGCCAGTAGTTGGGGGTTCAGTCAGCCCCAGCATTTT
TRBJ1-1,many,.,TRBV2,CAQGVTEAFF,TGTGCCCAGGGAGTAACTGAAGCTTTCTTT
TRBJ2-7,.,.,TRBV6-5,CANSYGPSYEQYF,TGTGCCAACAGTTATGGTCCCTCCTACGAGCAGTACTTC
TRBJ2-3,.,.,TRBV7-2,CASSLSWRGRKVTDTQYF,TGTGCCAGCAGCTTATCGTGGAGGGGGAGAAAGGTCACAGATACGCAGTATTTT
TRBJ2-7,few,TRBD2,TRBV7-2,CASSLFSGSVYEQYF,TGTGCCAGCAGCTTATTTAGCGGGAGTGTCTACGAGCAGTACTTC
TRBJ2-7,many,TRBD1,TRBV7-2,CASSRRTGANYEQYF,TGTGCCAGCAGCCGACGGACAGGGGCAAACTACGAGCAGTACTTC
TRBJ2-5,few,.,TRBV4-1,CASSQAWRRQETQYF,TGCGCCAGCAGCCAAGCGTGGCGGAGACAAGAGACCCAGTACTTC
TRBJ2-3,many,.,TRBV11-2,CASSLVAGRDTQYF,TGTGCCAGCAGCTTAGTGGCAGGCAGAGATACGCAGTATTTT
TRBJ1-1,.,.,TRBV9,CASSPRGAGTEAFF,TGTGCCAGCAGCCCTCGAGGGGCTGGCACTGAAGCTTTCTTT
TRBJ2-1,many,.,TRBV4-1,CASCDEDREFYNEQFF,TGCGCCAGCTGTGACGAGGACCGCGAGTTCTACAATGAGCAGTTCTTC
TRBJ2-7,many,.,TRBV7-3,CASSLTGRNYEQYF,TGTGCCAGCAGCTTAACGGGTCGGAACTACGAGCAGTACTTC
TRBJ1-5,many,TRBD1,TRBV7-8,CASSNGQGARSNQPQHF,TGTGCCAGCAGCAACGGACAGGGGGCGCGGAGCAATCAGCCCCAGCATTTT
TRBJ2-3,.,TRBD2,TRBV7-9,CASSFQAGGTDTQYF,TGTGCCAGCAGCTTCCAAGCGGGGGGCACAGATACGCAGTATTTT
TRBJ2-1,medium-sized,.,TRBV6-1,CASSRLTTFGNEQFF,TGTGCCAGCAGTCGACTAACAACCTTCGGGAATGAGCAGTTCTTC
TRBJ2-7,many,.,TRBV7-2,CASSPEGSAAGNEQYF,TGTGCCAGCAGCCCGGAGGGTTCGGCGGCAGGGAACGAGCAGTACTTC
TRBJ2-7,few,TRBD1,TRBV7-9,CASSLASGQGKQYF,TGTGCCAGCAGCTTAGCCTCGGGACAGGGGAAGCAGTACTTC
TRBJ2-1,many,.,TRBV4-3,CASSQEDLGADLSSYNEQFF,TGCGCCAGCAGCCAAGAAGATTTGGGAGCGGATCTGAGCTCCTACAATGAGCAGTTCTTC
TRBJ2-5,.,TRBD2,TRBV6-2/TRBV6-3,CASGWGGLETKYF,TGTGCCAGCGGCTGGGGAGGGCTGGAGACCAAGTACTTC
TRBJ1-2,many,TRBD1,TRBV19,CASSPQDRAGGYTF,TGTGCCAGTAGTCCCCAGGACAGGGCTGGCGGCTACACCTTC
TRBJ1-1,many,.,TRBV10-3,CAITPDSMNTEAFF,TGTGCCATCACCCCCGACAGTATGAACACTGAAGCTTTCTTT
TRBJ1-5,many,.,TRBV2,CASSSGPHQPQHF,TGTGCCAGCAGTAGCGGCCCCCATCAGCCCCAGCATTTT
TRBJ2-7,.,.,TRBV30,CAWRRDSYYEQYF,TGTGCCTGGAGGCGGGACTCCTATTACGAGCAGTACTTC
TRBJ2-7,.,TRBD2,TRBV9,CASSVAEREYRLSEQYF,TGTGCCAGCAGCGTAGCGGAGCGGGAATATAGGTTAAGCGAGCAGTACTTC
TRBJ2-7,many,.,TRBV6-2/TRBV6-3,CASSYKRVSSYEQYF,TGTGCCAGCAGTTACAAGCGAGTGAGCTCCTACGAGCAGTACTTC
TRBJ2-7,many,.,TRBV10-2,CASSENSLGAYEQYF,TGCGCCAGCAGTGAGAACTCCCTGGGGGCCTACGAGCAGTACTTC